A selection of T cell receptor beta chains follows, all from one sample in a study of CD8 T cells in acute hepatitis C reinfection. Sequenced by immunoSEQ multiplex PCR; TCRdb stores in-frame clones only, minus some. Seen here are tens of thousands of clones, roughly 85% observed once, and the top ten hold about a tenth. The sample consisted of naive CD8+ T cells from PBMCs. These receptor sequences come from a woman aged 18-29 years who spontaneously cleared hepatitis C infection. The CDR3 runs from the conserved cysteine through the conserved F or W. Each record gives: D gene, clone size, CDR3 length, V gene, J gene, CDR3 DNA, CDR3 protein. The D gene is left open where the match is weak. Only part of the rows carry a size: once, few, many, or a class if the clone is expanded.

-,-,14,TRBV19,TRBJ2-5,TGTGCCAGTAGTATAGAACCCAGACAAGAGACCCAGTACTTC,CASSIEPRQETQYF
-,-,17,TRBV5-6,TRBJ1-5,TGTGCCAGCAGCCCGGTGAGAGTACAGGGTTTGTATCAGCCCCAGCATTTT,CASSPVRVQGLYQPQHF
TRBD2,-,14,TRBV6-1,TRBJ2-1,TGTGCCAGCAGTGACCTTGGACTAGCGGAGGAGCAGTTCTTC,CASSDLGLAEEQFF
TRBD2,-,16,TRBV4-1,TRBJ2-7,TGCGCCAGCAGCCAAGATCTGACTAGCGGATCCTACGAGCAGTACTTC,CASSQDLTSGSYEQYF
-,-,16,TRBV5-1,TRBJ1-3,TGCGCCAGCAGCTTGGCGGGTACAGACTCTGGAAACACCATATATTTT,CASSLAGTDSGNTIYF
-,few,14,TRBV27,TRBJ1-1,TGTGCCAGCAGTTTATTTAGTATGAACACTGAAGCTTTCTTT,CASSLFSMNTEAFF
-,-,12,TRBV9,TRBJ2-1,TGTGCCAGCAGCCCGACGGGTGCTGAGCAGTTCTTC,CASSPTGAEQFF
-,once,16,TRBV14,TRBJ1-1,TGTGCCAGCAGCCAGATAAAACAGGGCTGGAACACTGAAGCTTTCTTT,CASSQIKQGWNTEAFF
TRBD2,-,15,TRBV14,TRBJ2-3,TGTGCCAGCAGCCAAGAACCTAGCGGGAGGTATACGCAGTATTTT,CASSQEPSGRYTQYF
-,-,12,TRBV9,TRBJ2-7,TGTGCCAGCAGCGTAGACAACGACGAGCAGTACTTC,CASSVDNDEQYF
-,-,15,TRBV7-3,TRBJ1-2,TGTGCCAGCAGCCAAAACCCGGGACCTCCTAGGGGCTACACCTTC,CASSQNPGPPRGYTF
-,-,18,TRBV1,TRBJ2-3,TGCACCAGCAACATTATAGCGGGGCCTTTTGGTAGCACAGATACGCAGTATTTT,CTSNIIAGPFGSTDTQYF
-,few,16,TRBV4-1,TRBJ2-2,TGCGCCAGCAGCCAAGAACCAGGGCTTAATGCCGGGGAGCTGTTTTTT,CASSQEPGLNAGELFF
-,-,13,TRBV19,TRBJ2-2,TGTGCCAGTACACAGGGGAACACCGGGGAGCTGTTTTTT,CASTQGNTGELFF
-,-,12,TRBV5-8,TRBJ2-7,TGTGCCAGTAGCTTTGGCGGCTACGAGCAGTACTTC,CASSFGGYEQYF
-,once,10,TRBV7-2,TRBJ2-1,TGTGCTGTCAGCGGTCTAGAGCAGTTCTTC,CAVSGLEQFF
-,few,13,TRBV27,TRBJ1-2,TGTGCCAGCAGCATCACAAGTGCCTATGGCTACACCTTC,CASSITSAYGYTF
-,-,15,TRBV4-1,TRBJ2-3,TGCGCCAGCAGCCAAGAGGTACGGGGCACAGATACGCAGTATTTT,CASSQEVRGTDTQYF
-,-,13,TRBV9,TRBJ1-2,TGTGCCAGCAGCGTAGCCAGCAACTATGGCTACACCTTC,CASSVASNYGYTF
-,-,15,TRBV14,TRBJ1-2,TGTGCCAGCAGCCAAGAATTGGTATCGAACTATGGCTACACCTTC,CASSQELVSNYGYTF
TRBD1,-,17,TRBV9,TRBJ1-3,TGTGCCAGCAGCGAACGAAACAGGGGGGCTCGAGGAAACACCATATATTTT,CASSERNRGARGNTIYF
-,-,13,TRBV5-5,TRBJ2-4,TGTGCCAGCAGCTTCCGGGTCGAAAACATTCAGTACTTC,CASSFRVENIQYF
TRBD1,-,14,TRBV27,TRBJ2-7,TGTGCCAGCAGTTTCGGGACAGCGTCCTACGAGCAGTACTTC,CASSFGTASYEQYF
TRBD1,-,15,TRBV7-2,TRBJ2-7,TGTGCCAGCAGCTCCTCGACAGGGCCCCCCTACGAGCAGTACTTC,CASSSSTGPPYEQYF
-,-,13,TRBV9,TRBJ2-3,TGCGCCAGCAGCGTAATTACCGCAGATACGCAGTATTTT,CASSVITADTQYF
-,-,14,TRBV2,TRBJ1-5,TGTGCCAGCAGTCCGGGTCCGGACAATCAGCCCCAGCATTTT,CASSPGPDNQPQHF
TRBD1,once,15,TRBV29-1,TRBJ2-3,TGCAGCGTGGGGGGACAGGGCCTATCTCCGGATACGCAGTATTTT,CSVGGQGLSPDTQYF
-,-,15,TRBV5-4,TRBJ2-7,TGTGCCAGCAGCCCGGGGGGCAGCCACACCTACGAGCAGTACTTC,CASSPGGSHTYEQYF
-,-,15,TRBV9,TRBJ2-5,TGTGCCAGCAGCGAGGTGTCAGGCGGGCAAGAGACCCAGTACTTC,CASSEVSGGQETQYF
-,-,13,TRBV7-9,TRBJ2-5,TGTGCCAGCAGCTCGCCCCGTCAAGAGACCCAGTACTTC,CASSSPRQETQYF
-,-,14,TRBV7-3,TRBJ2-3,TGTGCCAGCAGCCCGGTGGGAGCCACAGATACGCAGTATTTT,CASSPVGATDTQYF
TRBD1,-,18,TRBV5-1,TRBJ2-7,TGCGCCAGCAGCTCCGGGACAGGGTTAGGCCCGGGGGCCTACGAGCAGTACTTC,CASSSGTGLGPGAYEQYF
-,-,14,TRBV7-9,TRBJ2-2,TGTGCCAGCAGCAGAGGACCAGACACCGGGGAGCTGTTTTTT,CASSRGPDTGELFF
-,-,15,TRBV7-6,TRBJ1-1,TGTGCCAGCAGCTTATATGAGACAGGAGATTATGAAGCTTTCTTT,CASSLYETGDYEAFF
TRBD2,-,16,TRBV4-1,TRBJ2-5,TGCGCCAGCAGCCAAGTTCGGGAGGGCCCTGAAGAGACCCAGTACTTC,CASSQVREGPEETQYF
-,-,10,TRBV20-1,TRBJ2-3,TGCAGTGCTTATAGCGGTACGCAGTATTTT,CSAYSGTQYF
-,-,15,TRBV4-1,TRBJ2-7,TGCGCCAGCAGCCAAGAACGGGCAGGGACTTACGAGCAGTACTTC,CASSQERAGTYEQYF
-,-,14,TRBV27,TRBJ1-1,TGTGCCAGCAGCCCCCTACAGCCAACCATTGAAGCTTTCTTT,CASSPLQPTIEAFF
-,-,10,TRBV20-1,TRBJ1-1,TGCAGTGCTAGGAACACTGAAGCTTTCTTT,CSARNTEAFF
-,-,13,TRBV27,TRBJ2-7,TGTGCCAGCAGTTTAAAGGGGGGGTACGAGCAGTACTTC,CASSLKGGYEQYF
-,-,14,TRBV27,TRBJ2-5,TGTGCCAGCAGTTTTACGGAGAAGGTCCGGACCCAGTACTTC,CASSFTEKVRTQYF
-,-,16,TRBV5-6,TRBJ1-4,TGTGCCAGCAGCTTCCCTGGGGAGACATCTAATGAAAAACTGTTTTTT,CASSFPGETSNEKLFF
-,-,15,TRBV27,TRBJ2-1,TGTGCCAGCAGTTTGTCCAGCGCCGGATACAATGAGCAGTTCTTC,CASSLSSAGYNEQFF
TRBD2,-,15,TRBV9,TRBJ2-1,TGTGCCAGCAGCGCCCAGCGGGGAGTCTACAATGAGCAGTTCTTC,CASSAQRGVYNEQFF
-,-,11,TRBV6-6,TRBJ1-1,TGTGCCAGCAGCGACAGTTTTGAAGCTTTCTTT,CASSDSFEAFF